Presented here are 15 T cell receptor beta chains from one specimen sequenced in a study of T cell changes during pregnancy in multiple sclerosis. Assay used: immunoSEQ multiplex PCR; TCRdb lists only in-frame clones, some missing. The data show about 67,000 clones, 92% seen once. Specimen: peripheral blood, collected after pregnancy. The source is a female donor with multiple sclerosis, enrolled in a pregnancy study.

This clone was observed once. This chain uses TRBV27 with TRBJ2-7; 11 nucleotides align to TRBD2. Germline V CDR1 and CDR2: MNHEY, SMNVEV (reference sequence). After removal of 6 bases from V and 3 bases from J, the junction contained 4 bases not matched to a gene. The CDR3 is 14 amino acids. This CDR3 reads CASRAGTSGYEQYF. The CDR3 DNA reads as TGTGCCAGCAGGGCCGGGACTAGCGGCTACGAGCAGTACTTC.

CDR3 DNA sequence: TGTGCCATCAGTGACCCCGTTTCGTTCACAGATACGCAGTATTTT. Translated, it gives CAISDPVSFTDTQYF. The chain joins TRBV10-3 to TRBJ2-3; D remains ambiguous. V was cut by 3 bases and J by 2 bases, with 12 bases left in between. Germline loops: CDR1 ENHRY, CDR2 SYGVKD. CDR3 length equals 15 residues.

This chain joins TRBV5-1 and TRBJ2-2; a possible D gene is TRBD2 (6 bases). Trimming removed 2 bases at V and 6 bases at J, with 17 bases between. Germline CDR1 SGHRS, CDR2 YFSETQ. This CDR3 has 16 amino acids. The DNA for the CDR3 is TGCGCCAGCAGCTTAGACGGGGCGGGGTCAGCCGGGGAGCTGTTTTTT. Protein sequence: CASSLDGAGSAGELFF.

This clone was counted only a few times. The chain has TRBV6-4 and TRBJ2-1, with 7 bases fitting TRBD1. The CDR3 consists of 15 residues. With V trimmed by 3 bases and J by 0 bases, 2 bases remained unmatched. The germline CDR1 and CDR2 sequences are MRHNA and SNTAGT. CDR3 residues: CASSEGDSSYNEQFF. The DNA for the CDR3 is TGTGCCAGCAGTGAGGGGGACAGCTCCTACAATGAGCAGTTCTTC.

The chain couples TRBV19 to TRBJ2-2, with 14 bases fitting TRBD2. This CDR3 has 20 residues. The V gene's germline CDR1 is LNHDA and CDR2 SQIVND (reference sequence). J gave up 5 bases and V 4 bases, and 15 bases lay outside the gene matches. The CDR3 loop reads CASSTNLDGLAGGGTGELFF. DNA for the CDR3: TGTGCCAGTAGTACCAACCTCGATGGACTAGCGGGAGGCGGGACCGGGGAGCTGTTTTTT.

The sample holds one count of this clone. The V and J genes are TRBV13 and TRBJ2-2; 7 bases agree with TRBD2. The ends lost 4 bases at V and 6 bases at J; junction bases unmatched: 11. This CDR3 spans 16 amino acids. Germline lookup yields CDR1 PRHDT and CDR2 FYEKMQ (reference sequence). The DNA for the CDR3 is TGTGCCAGCAGCTATTCCGGGACTAAGAGAGCCGGGGAGCTGTTTTTT. Its translation: CASSYSGTKRAGELFF.

The genes are TRBV19 and TRBJ1-1, with no clear D. CDR3 length: 15 residues. The germline V gene has CDR1 LNHDA and CDR2 SQIVND (reference sequence). V was trimmed by 6 bases and J by 1 base, leaving 15 bases between them. The CDR3 here is CASRLLWAGNTEAFF. CDR3 nucleotide sequence: TGTGCCAGTAGGCTACTTTGGGCAGGGAACACTGAAGCTTTCTTT.

This sequence joins TRBV4-1 and TRBJ2-3, with 8 bases identical to TRBD2. Trimming cost V 0 bases and J 3 bases; bases outside gene matches: 8. Germline assignment: CDR1 MGHRA and CDR2 YSYEKL. The CDR3 consists of 17 residues. The CDR3 spells CASSQDPTGRATDTQYF. The CDR3 bases are TGCGCCAGCAGCCAAGATCCGACCGGGAGGGCAACAGATACGCAGTATTTT.

CDR3 sequence (DNA): TGTGCCAGCAGCCGACAGGAGAACACTGAAGCTTTCTTT. Its translation is CASSRQENTEAFF. The J gene is TRBJ1-1, the V gene TRBV14; possible D gene TRBD1, 6 bases. The CDR3 covers 13 residues. Per the germline V gene, CDR1 is SGHDN and CDR2 is FVKESK. V lost 4 bases and J 1 base, leaving 7 bases between the germline ends.

This chain links TRBV19 with TRBJ2-2, with D hard to call. Trimming took off 5 bases at V and 7 bases at J, with 17 bases between the two ends. CDR3 length: 15 residues. Germline V lookup: CDR1 LNHDA, CDR2 SQIVND (reference sequence). The CDR3 coding sequence is TGTGCCAGTAGTGCCCCCGGAGATATTAGCGGGGAGCTGTTTTTT. This gives the protein CASSAPGDISGELFF.

The rearrangement links TRBV6-4 to TRBJ2-3, with 9 bases matching TRBD1. V was pared by 5 bases and J by 2 bases, with 5 bases of the junction left unmatched. Germline V gene sequence: CDR1 MRHNA, CDR2 SNTAGT. The CDR3 length is 15 residues. The CDR3 protein is CASSPGQGLTDTQYF. CDR3 in DNA: TGTGCCAGCAGTCCCGGACAGGGGCTCACAGATACGCAGTATTTT.

V gene TRBV9 combines with J gene TRBJ2-3, with D tentatively TRBD2 (5 bases). CDR1 is SGDLS, CDR2 YYNGEE, per germline. V dropped 2 bases and J dropped 0 bases, with 10 bases sitting between them. The CDR3 is 15 residues long. The CDR3 bases are TGTGCCAGCAGCGTGAGCGGCGAGAGCACAGATACGCAGTATTTT. Translating it yields CASSVSGESTDTQYF.

The chain has TRBV12-2 and TRBJ2-3; TRBD2 is the table's D call, not checked against the DNA. TRBV12-2 is termed a pseudogene. The CDR3 sequence is 13 residues long. CDR3 amino acids: CASRLKRDNTQYF. CDR3 coding DNA: TGTGCAAGTCGCTTAAAGCGGGATAATACGCAGTATTTT.

V is TRBV28 and J is TRBJ2-7, with D tentatively TRBD2 (5 bases). The length of the CDR3 is 13 residues. In germline, CDR1 is MDHEN, CDR2 SYDVKM. V lost 6 bases, J lost 2 bases, and 11 bases lay in between. The CDR3 is CASRKGGPYEQYF. Here the CDR3 DNA reads TGTGCCAGCAGGAAAGGAGGTCCCTACGAGCAGTACTTC.

The genes are TRBV6-5 and TRBJ2-7; 7 bases agree with TRBD1. V lost 2 bases to trimming and J lost 0 bases; unmatched junction nucleotides: 4. CDR3 length: 15 amino acids. Germline-derived CDR1 and CDR2 are MNHEY and SVGAGI. CDR3 in DNA: TGTGCCAGCAGTTACGGGACAGAAATCTCCTACGAGCAGTACTTC. Translation: CASSYGTEISYEQYF.